This T cell receptor beta chain was observed in a study of spatial heterogeneity in lung cancer. TCRdb independently ran MiXCR on the 5' RACE reads; one entry per CDR3 protein. Among approximately 40,000 distinct CDR3 sequences listed, approximately 15% were seen once. After removal of 4 bases from V and 8 bases from J, the junction contained 12 bases not matched to a gene. Per the germline V gene, CDR1 is MNHEY and CDR2 is SVGAGI. The CDR3 loop spans 15 amino acids. The time point here: sample taken at primary tumor resection. J is TRBJ2-7 and V is TRBV6-5, with TRBD1 matching over 9 bases. This receptor was obtained from a male donor with early-stage non-small cell lung cancer. Sequencing was performed on PBMCs, taken at surgery. In DNA, the CDR3 is TGTGCCAGCAGTTCCCCGGGACAGGGAAACTTGAAGCAGTACTTC. Its translation: CASSSPGQGNLKQYF.